There are a few counts of the clone carrying this TCR beta chain. Germline CDR1 and CDR2: LNHDA and SQIVND (reference sequence). The CDR3 sequence is 16 residues long. J gave up 2 bases and V 5 bases, and 10 bases lay outside the gene matches. The protocol was immunoSEQ multiplex PCR, while the TCRdb copy is restricted to in-frame clones and leaves out a portion. The sample holds 180,000 or so clones, approximately 80% seen once. The record originates from a study of blood T cell repertoires in COVID-19. Material: PBMCs or T cells enriched from blood (not recorded which). This TCR derives from a man in his 60s who had been exposed to COVID-19. The rearrangement uses TRBV19 and TRBJ2-7; 9 bases line up with TRBD1. In nucleotides, the CDR3 is TGTGCCAGTAGTTCAAACCGGGACAGGGCTACCTACGAGCAGTACTTC. This codes for CASSSNRDRATYEQYF. The whole variable domain, filled in from reference TRBV19 and TRBJ2-7, reads DGGITQSPKYLFRKEGQNVTLSCEQNLNHDAMYWYRQDPGQGLRLIYYSQIVNDFQKGDIAEGYSVSREKKESFPLTVTSAQKNPTAFYLCASSSNRDRATYEQYFGPGTRLTVT.